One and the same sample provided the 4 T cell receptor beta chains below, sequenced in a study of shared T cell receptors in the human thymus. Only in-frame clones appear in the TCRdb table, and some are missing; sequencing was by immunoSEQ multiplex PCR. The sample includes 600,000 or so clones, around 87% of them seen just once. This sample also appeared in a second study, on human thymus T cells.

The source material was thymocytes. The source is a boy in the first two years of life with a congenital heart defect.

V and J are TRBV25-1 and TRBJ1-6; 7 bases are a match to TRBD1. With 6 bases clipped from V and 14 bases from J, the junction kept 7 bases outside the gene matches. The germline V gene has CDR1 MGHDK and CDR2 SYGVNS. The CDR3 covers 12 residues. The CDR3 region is CASRGQEMSLHF. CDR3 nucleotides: TGTGCCAGCAGAGGACAGGAGATGTCCCTCCACTTT.

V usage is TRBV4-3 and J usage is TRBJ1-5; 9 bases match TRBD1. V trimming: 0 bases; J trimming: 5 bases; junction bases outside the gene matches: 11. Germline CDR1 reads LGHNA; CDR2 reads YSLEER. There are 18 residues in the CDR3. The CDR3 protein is CASSQDRPGQGGYQPQHF. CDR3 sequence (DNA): TGCGCCAGCAGCCAAGATCGGCCGGGACAGGGAGGCTATCAGCCCCAGCATTTT.

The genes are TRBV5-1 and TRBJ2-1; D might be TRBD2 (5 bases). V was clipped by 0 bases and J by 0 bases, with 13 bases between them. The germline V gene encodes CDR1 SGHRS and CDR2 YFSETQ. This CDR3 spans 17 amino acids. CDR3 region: CASSLVGLEGSYNEQFF. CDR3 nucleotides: TGCGCCAGCAGCTTGGTAGGCCTCGAGGGCTCCTACAATGAGCAGTTCTTC.

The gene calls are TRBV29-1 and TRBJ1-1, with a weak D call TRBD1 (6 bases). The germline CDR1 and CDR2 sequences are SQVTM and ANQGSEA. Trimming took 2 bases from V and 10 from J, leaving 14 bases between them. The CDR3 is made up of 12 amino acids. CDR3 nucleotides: TGCAGCGTTGAAAGGGGGACGGACAGAGCTTTCTTT. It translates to CSVERGTDRAFF.